Listed here is a single T cell receptor (beta chain). The sample comes from a study of blood T cell repertoires in COVID-19. Study overall: Sites across the United States, Italy and Spain contributed samples from acute and convalescent COVID-19. PBMCs, B-cell-depleted T cells, or T cells provided the cDNA or gDNA that made up the material.

In the original analysis: Reference gene primer amplification yielded estimated nucleated cell counts. The repertoire was sequenced with immunoSEQ multiplex PCR; TCRdb's copy has only in-frame clones and lacks some. The V and J calls and clone size were taken over from that table, and D and trimming were inferred from the DNA. The table lists roughly 140,000 clones, roughly 90% of them singletons, with about 1.2% in the top ten. Clinical history reported by participants formed the basis on which cohorts were assigned. This CDR3 region has 18 residues. V lost 4 bases and J lost 0; bases outside the gene matches: 11. The germline V gene encodes CDR1 LGHNA and CDR2 YSLEER.

The chain employs TRBV4-3 and TRBJ2-3; TRBD2 matches 9 bases. This clonotype was obtained from a woman in her thirties with acute COVID-19. Sequencing used PBMCs or T cells enriched from blood (not recorded which). The CDR3 loop is CASSRVLAGILSTDTQYF. CDR3 sequence (DNA): TGCGCCAGCAGCCGTGTCCTAGCGGGGATCCTAAGCACAGATACGCAGTATTTT.